Listed below are T cell receptor beta chains from one sample, sequenced in a study of T cell changes during pregnancy in multiple sclerosis. Assay: immunoSEQ multiplex PCR; the TCRdb copy retains only in-frame clones and omits some. The sample yields fewer than 40,000 clones, almost 95% seen once. The starting material was CD4+ T cells from peripheral blood mononuclear cells, obtained after pregnancy. These receptors originate from a female donor with multiple sclerosis, enrolled in a pregnancy study. The conserved cysteine and the conserved F or W are not part of the CDR3 here. The order of the fields is CDR3 protein, D gene, V gene, J gene. The D gene is left open where the match is weak.

CDR3: ASSLQGSGANVLT; D: NA; V: TRBV5-1; J: TRBJ2-6
CDR3: ASSAGGTDTQY; D: NA; V: TRBV18; J: TRBJ2-3
CDR3: ASSLGGYEQY; D: NA; V: TRBV5-1; J: TRBJ2-7
CDR3: ASSERTPGRNTIY; D: NA; V: TRBV6-1; J: TRBJ1-3
CDR3: ASSQGPKGPGLNQPQH; D: NA; V: TRBV4-1; J: TRBJ1-5
CDR3: ASSARTGVDEKLF; D: TRBD1; V: TRBV9; J: TRBJ1-4
CDR3: ASKLDRGAGNTIY; D: TRBD1; V: TRBV6-1; J: TRBJ1-3
CDR3: ASSAGGAYSRSHYEQY; D: TRBD2; V: TRBV5-1; J: TRBJ2-7
CDR3: AWSRHVINQPQH; D: NA; V: TRBV30; J: TRBJ1-5
CDR3: AISAVSGGLDEQY; D: TRBD2; V: TRBV10-3; J: TRBJ2-7
CDR3: ASSPGLAGALDSYEQY; D: TRBD2; V: TRBV5-1; J: TRBJ2-7
CDR3: ASSSGRGQSSYNEQF; D: NA; V: TRBV7-3; J: TRBJ2-1
CDR3: ASSVGSAGAAETQY; D: NA; V: TRBV9; J: TRBJ2-5
CDR3: ASSATGAGYGYT; D: TRBD1; V: TRBV9; J: TRBJ1-2
CDR3: ATRDSGGYEQY; D: TRBD2; V: TRBV15; J: TRBJ2-7
CDR3: ASSPGAANEKLF; D: NA; V: TRBV18; J: TRBJ1-4
CDR3: ASSPILPGTDTQY; D: NA; V: TRBV7-2; J: TRBJ2-3
CDR3: AWSVGTNTEAF; D: NA; V: TRBV30; J: TRBJ1-1
CDR3: ATSTIDRGTEAF; D: TRBD1; V: TRBV15; J: TRBJ1-1
CDR3: ASTLSRGLTGELF; D: NA; V: TRBV6-5; J: TRBJ2-2
CDR3: ASSLDSRLAGGRSEQF; D: TRBD2; V: TRBV11-2; J: TRBJ2-1
CDR3: ASSLDLGGGGYEQY; D: NA; V: TRBV5-4; J: TRBJ2-7
CDR3: ASSPQRGAATQY; D: NA; V: TRBV5-8; J: TRBJ2-5
CDR3: ASKTSGGAIDTQY; D: TRBD2; V: TRBV2; J: TRBJ2-3
CDR3: ASSLGRGLVAPYEQY; D: NA; V: TRBV5-5; J: TRBJ2-7
CDR3: SVAPHSGEAF; D: NA; V: TRBV29-1; J: TRBJ1-1
CDR3: AIRDSNSNQPQH; D: NA; V: TRBV10-3; J: TRBJ1-5
CDR3: ASSPVRTGHTTPYNEQF; D: TRBD1; V: TRBV18; J: TRBJ2-1
CDR3: ASRSGLPGAEAF; D: NA; V: TRBV27; J: TRBJ1-1
CDR3: ASSLDSISGGTDTQY; D: TRBD2; V: TRBV11-3; J: TRBJ2-3
CDR3: ASSLGTGGNTDTQY; D: TRBD1; V: TRBV7-3; J: TRBJ2-3
CDR3: ASSPRTEDGYT; D: NA; V: TRBV18; J: TRBJ1-2
CDR3: ASSLGYRNPANYGYT; D: NA; V: TRBV7-9; J: TRBJ1-2
CDR3: ASSTPLAGSSYEQY; D: TRBD2; V: TRBV7-8; J: TRBJ2-7
CDR3: ASSDWGGIPPNEQF; D: TRBD2; V: TRBV6-1; J: TRBJ2-1
CDR3: ASSLNRGNSPLH; D: TRBD1; V: TRBV5-1; J: TRBJ1-6
CDR3: ASSPLRETSTDTQY; D: NA; V: TRBV18; J: TRBJ2-3
CDR3: SAQGGGYT; D: NA; V: TRBV29-1; J: TRBJ1-2
CDR3: ASRVWRGPQETQY; D: NA; V: TRBV2; J: TRBJ2-5
CDR3: ASSSSGTSLREPLH; D: NA; V: TRBV9; J: TRBJ1-6
CDR3: SVVTGTDNQPQH; D: TRBD1; V: TRBV29-1; J: TRBJ1-5
CDR3: ASSTGQGVTDTQY; D: TRBD1; V: TRBV5-1; J: TRBJ2-3
CDR3: ASSSSLLRDSGTEAF; D: NA; V: TRBV5-1; J: TRBJ1-1
CDR3: ASSPGTRSSTDTQY; D: TRBD2; V: TRBV14; J: TRBJ2-3
CDR3: ASSPGGYSYNEQF; D: TRBD2; V: TRBV7-9; J: TRBJ2-1
CDR3: ASSSSWDIQETQY; D: NA; V: TRBV5-5; J: TRBJ2-5
CDR3: ASSRDWDGGYT; D: NA; V: TRBV6-1; J: TRBJ1-2
CDR3: ASSPGWRGRSAKNIQY; D: TRBD2; V: TRBV19; J: TRBJ2-4